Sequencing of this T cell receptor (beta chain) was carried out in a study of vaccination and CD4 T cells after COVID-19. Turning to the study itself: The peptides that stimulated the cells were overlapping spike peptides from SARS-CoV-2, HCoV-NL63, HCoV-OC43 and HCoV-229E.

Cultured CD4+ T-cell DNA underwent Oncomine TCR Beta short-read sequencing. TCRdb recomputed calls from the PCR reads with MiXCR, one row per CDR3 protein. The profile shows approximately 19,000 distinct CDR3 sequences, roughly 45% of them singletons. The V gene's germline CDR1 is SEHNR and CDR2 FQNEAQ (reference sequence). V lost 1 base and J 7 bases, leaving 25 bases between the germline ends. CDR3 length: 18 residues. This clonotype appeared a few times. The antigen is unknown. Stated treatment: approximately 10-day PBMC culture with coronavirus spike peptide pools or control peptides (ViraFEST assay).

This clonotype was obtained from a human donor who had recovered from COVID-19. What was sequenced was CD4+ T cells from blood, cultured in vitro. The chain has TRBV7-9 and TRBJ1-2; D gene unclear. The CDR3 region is CASSLGSVLFLGGSGYTF. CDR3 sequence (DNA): TGTGCCAGCAGCTTAGGATCAGTTTTATTCCTAGGCGGGAGTGGCTACACCTTC.